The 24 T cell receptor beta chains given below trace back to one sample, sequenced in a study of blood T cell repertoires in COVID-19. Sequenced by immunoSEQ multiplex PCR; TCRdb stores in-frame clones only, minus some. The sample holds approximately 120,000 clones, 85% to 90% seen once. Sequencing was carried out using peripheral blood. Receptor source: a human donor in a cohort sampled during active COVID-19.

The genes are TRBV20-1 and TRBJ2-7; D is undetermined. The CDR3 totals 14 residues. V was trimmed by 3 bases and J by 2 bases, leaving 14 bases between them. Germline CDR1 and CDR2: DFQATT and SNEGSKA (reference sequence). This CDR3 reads CSASYASRPYEQYF. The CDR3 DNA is TGCAGTGCTAGTTATGCTAGTCGGCCCTACGAGCAGTACTTC.

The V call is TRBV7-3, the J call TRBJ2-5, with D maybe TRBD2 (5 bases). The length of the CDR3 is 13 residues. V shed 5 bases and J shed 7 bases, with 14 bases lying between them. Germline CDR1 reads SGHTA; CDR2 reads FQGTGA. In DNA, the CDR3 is TGTGCCAGCAGCAGGACCCTTGGAGGGACCCAGTACTTC. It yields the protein CASSRTLGGTQYF.

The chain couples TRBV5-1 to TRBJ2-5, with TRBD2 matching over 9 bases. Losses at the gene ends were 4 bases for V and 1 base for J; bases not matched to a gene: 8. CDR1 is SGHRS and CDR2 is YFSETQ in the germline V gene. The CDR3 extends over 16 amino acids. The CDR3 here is CASSPPLAGRQETQYF. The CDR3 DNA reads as TGCGCCAGCAGCCCACCACTAGCGGGTCGCCAAGAGACCCAGTACTTC.

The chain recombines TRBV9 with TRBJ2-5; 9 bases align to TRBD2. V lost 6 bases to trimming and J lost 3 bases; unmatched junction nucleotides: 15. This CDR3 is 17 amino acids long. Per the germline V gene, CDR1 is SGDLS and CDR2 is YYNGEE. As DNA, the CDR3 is TGTGCCAGCACCAGAGGGGAGGCGGGGGGGCCCGAAGAGACCCAGTACTTC. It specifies CASTRGEAGGPEETQYF.

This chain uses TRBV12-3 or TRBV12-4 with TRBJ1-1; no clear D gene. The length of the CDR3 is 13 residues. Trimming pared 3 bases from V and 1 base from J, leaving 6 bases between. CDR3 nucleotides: TGTGCCAGCAGTTTTGCAGAGAACACTGAAGCTTTCTTT. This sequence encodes CASSFAENTEAFF.

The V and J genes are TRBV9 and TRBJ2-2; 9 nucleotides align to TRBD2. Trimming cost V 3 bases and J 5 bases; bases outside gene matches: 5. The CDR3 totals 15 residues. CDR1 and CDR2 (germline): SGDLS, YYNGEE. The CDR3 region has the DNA TGTGCCAGCAGCGCCTCTAGCGGGACGACCGGGGAGCTGTTTTTT. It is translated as CASSASSGTTGELFF.

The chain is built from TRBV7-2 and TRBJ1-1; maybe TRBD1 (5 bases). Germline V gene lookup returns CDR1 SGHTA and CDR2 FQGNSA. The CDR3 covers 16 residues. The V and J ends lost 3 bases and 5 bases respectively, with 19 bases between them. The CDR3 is CASSLAGTFSWTEAFF. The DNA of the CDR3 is TGTGCCAGCAGCTTGGCGGGGACCTTCAGCTGGACTGAAGCTTTCTTT.

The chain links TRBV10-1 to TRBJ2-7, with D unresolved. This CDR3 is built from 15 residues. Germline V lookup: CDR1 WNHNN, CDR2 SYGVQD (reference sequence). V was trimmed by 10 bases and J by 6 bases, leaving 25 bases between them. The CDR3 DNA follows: TGCGCCACCACAGCCTTTTCAGGTGCCCTCGGCGAGCAGTACTTC. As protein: CATTAFSGALGEQYF.

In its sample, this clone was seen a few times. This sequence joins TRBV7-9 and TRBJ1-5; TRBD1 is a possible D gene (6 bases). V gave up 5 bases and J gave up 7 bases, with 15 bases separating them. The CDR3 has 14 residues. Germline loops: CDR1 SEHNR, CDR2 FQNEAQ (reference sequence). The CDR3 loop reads CASSGEGVRQPQHF. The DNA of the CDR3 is TGTGCCAGCAGCGGGGAGGGGGTGAGGCAGCCCCAGCATTTT.

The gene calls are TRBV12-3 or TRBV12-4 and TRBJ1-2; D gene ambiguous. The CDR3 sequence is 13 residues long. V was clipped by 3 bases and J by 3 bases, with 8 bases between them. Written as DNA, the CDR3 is TGTGCCAGCAGTTTGAGAACAGACTATGGCTACACCTTC. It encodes CASSLRTDYGYTF.

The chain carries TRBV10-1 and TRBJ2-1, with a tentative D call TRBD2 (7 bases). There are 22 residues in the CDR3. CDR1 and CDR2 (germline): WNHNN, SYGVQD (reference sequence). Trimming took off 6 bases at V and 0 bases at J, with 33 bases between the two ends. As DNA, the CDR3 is TGCGCCAGCAGGAAGGGGGGCGCGGTGAAGACTAGCAGACAAAGCTCCTACAATGAGCAGTTCTTC. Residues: CASRKGGAVKTSRQSSYNEQFF.

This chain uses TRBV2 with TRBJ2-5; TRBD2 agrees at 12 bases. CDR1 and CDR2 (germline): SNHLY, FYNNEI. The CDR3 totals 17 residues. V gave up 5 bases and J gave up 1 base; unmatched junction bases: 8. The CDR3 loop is CASSQWTSGTGQETQYF. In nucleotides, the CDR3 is TGTGCCAGCAGTCAATGGACTAGCGGGACCGGCCAAGAGACCCAGTACTTC.

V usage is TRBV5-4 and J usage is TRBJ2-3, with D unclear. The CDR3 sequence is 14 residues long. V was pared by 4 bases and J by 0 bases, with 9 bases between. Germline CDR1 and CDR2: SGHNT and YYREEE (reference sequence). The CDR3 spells CASSPVLSTDTQYF. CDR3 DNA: TGTGCCAGCAGCCCCGTATTAAGCACAGATACGCAGTATTTT.

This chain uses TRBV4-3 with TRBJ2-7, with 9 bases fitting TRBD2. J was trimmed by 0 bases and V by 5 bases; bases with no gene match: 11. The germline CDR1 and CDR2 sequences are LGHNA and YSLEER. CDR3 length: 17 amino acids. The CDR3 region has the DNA TGCGCCAGCAGCGCAACCTTAGCGGGAGAGATCTCCTACGAGCAGTACTTC. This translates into CASSATLAGEISYEQYF.

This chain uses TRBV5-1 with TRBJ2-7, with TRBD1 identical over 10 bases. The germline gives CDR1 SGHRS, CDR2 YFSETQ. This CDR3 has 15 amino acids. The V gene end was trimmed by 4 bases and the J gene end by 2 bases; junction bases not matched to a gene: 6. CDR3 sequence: CASSAGQGTAYEQYF. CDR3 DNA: TGCGCCAGCAGCGCGGGACAGGGGACCGCCTACGAGCAGTACTTC.

The CDR3 DNA reads TGTGCCAGCAGCTCGAGCGGGAGTAAGTACAATGAGCAGTTCTTC. Translation gives CASSSSGSKYNEQFF. The rearrangement links TRBV7-3 to TRBJ2-1; the match to TRBD2 covers 8 bases. CDR3 length: 15 residues. J lost 4 bases, V lost 4 bases, and 6 bases had no gene match. Germline V gene sequence: CDR1 SGHTA, CDR2 FQGTGA.

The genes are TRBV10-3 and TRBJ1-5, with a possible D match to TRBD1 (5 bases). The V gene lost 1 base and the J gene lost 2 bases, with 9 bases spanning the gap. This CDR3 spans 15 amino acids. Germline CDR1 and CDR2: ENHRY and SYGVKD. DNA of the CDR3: TGTGCCATCAGTGAGTGGGGGGGAGGCAATCAGCCCCAGCATTTT. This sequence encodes CAISEWGGGNQPQHF.

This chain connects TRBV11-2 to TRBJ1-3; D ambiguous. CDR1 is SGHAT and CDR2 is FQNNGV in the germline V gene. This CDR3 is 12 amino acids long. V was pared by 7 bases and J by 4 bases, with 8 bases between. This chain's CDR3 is CASTPLGNTIYF. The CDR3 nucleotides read TGTGCCAGCACCCCCCTCGGAAACACCATATATTTT.

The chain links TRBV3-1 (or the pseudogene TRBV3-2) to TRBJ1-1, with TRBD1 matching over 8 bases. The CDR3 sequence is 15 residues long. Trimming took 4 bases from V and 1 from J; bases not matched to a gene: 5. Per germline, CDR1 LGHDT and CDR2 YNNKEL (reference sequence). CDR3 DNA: TGTGCCAGCAGCCCAGGGGGCGGGGGGAACACTGAAGCTTTCTTT. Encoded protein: CASSPGGGGNTEAFF.

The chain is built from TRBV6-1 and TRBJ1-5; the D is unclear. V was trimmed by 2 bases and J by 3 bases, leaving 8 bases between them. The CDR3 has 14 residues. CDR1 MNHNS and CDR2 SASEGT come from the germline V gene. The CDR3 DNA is TGTGCCAGCAGTGAATCGAGGTACAATCAGCCCCAGCATTTT. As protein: CASSESRYNQPQHF.

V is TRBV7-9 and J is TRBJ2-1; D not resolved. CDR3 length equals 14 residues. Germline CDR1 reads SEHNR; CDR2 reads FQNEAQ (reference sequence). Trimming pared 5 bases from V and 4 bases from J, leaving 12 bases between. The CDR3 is CASSDSPIYNEQFF. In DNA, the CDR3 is TGTGCCAGCAGCGACTCACCGATTTACAATGAGCAGTTCTTC.

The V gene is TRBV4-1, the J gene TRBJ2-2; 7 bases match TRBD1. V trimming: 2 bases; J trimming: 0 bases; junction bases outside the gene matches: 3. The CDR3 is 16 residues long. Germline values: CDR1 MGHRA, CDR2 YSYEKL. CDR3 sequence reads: CASSQTGTANTGELFF. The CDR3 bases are TGCGCCAGCAGCCAAACCGGGACAGCGAACACCGGGGAGCTGTTTTTT.

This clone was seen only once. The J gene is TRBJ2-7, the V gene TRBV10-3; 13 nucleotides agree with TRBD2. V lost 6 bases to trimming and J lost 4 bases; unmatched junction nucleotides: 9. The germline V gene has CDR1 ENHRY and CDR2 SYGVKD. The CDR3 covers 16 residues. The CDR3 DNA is TGTGCCATCAGCCGATCACTAGCGGGAGGGGAATACGAGCAGTACTTC. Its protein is CAISRSLAGGEYEQYF.

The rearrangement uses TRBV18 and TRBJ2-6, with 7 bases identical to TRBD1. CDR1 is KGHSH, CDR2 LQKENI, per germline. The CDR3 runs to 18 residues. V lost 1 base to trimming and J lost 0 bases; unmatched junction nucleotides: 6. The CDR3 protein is CASSPLGTDVSGANVLTF. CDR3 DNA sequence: TGTGCCAGCTCACCACTTGGGACAGACGTCTCTGGGGCCAACGTCCTGACTTTC.